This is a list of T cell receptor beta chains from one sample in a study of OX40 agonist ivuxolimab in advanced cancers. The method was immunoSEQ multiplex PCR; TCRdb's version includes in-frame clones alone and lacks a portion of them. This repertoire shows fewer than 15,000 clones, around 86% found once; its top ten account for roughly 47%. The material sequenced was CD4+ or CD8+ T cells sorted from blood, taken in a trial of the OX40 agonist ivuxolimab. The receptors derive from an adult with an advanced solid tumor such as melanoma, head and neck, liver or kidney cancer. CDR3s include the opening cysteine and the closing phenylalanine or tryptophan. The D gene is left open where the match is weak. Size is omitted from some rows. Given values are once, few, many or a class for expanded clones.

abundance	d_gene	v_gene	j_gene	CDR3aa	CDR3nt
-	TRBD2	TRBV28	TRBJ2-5	CASSFPGGGETQYF	TGTGCCAGCAGTTTCCCGGGAGGGGGAGAGACCCAGTACTTC
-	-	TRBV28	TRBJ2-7	CASSFGSTYEQYF	TGTGCCAGCAGTTTTGGCAGTACCTACGAGCAGTACTTC
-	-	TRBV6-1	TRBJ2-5	CASSDPGAGETQYF	TGTGCCAGCAGTGACCCGGGGGCGGGGGAGACCCAGTACTTC
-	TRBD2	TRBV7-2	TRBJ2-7	CASSITSGGEQYF	TGTGCCAGCAGCATTACTAGCGGGGGCGAGCAGTACTTC
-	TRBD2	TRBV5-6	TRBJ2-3	CASSLGGGGAHADTQYF	TGTGCCAGCAGCTTGGGAGGCGGGGGGGCCCACGCGGATACGCAGTATTTT
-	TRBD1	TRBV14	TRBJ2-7	CASSQETGGGHEQYF	TGTGCCAGCAGCCAAGAGACAGGGGGGGGCCACGAGCAGTACTTC
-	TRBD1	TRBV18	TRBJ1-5	CASSPRGTGSNQPQHF	TGTGCCAGCTCACCTCGCGGGACAGGTAGCAATCAGCCCCAGCATTTT
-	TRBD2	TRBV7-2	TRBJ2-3	CASSWTSGSTDTQYF	TGTGCCAGCAGCTGGACTAGCGGTAGCACAGATACGCAGTATTTT
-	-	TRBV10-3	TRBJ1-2	CAISEDAGRIYGYTF	TGTGCCATCAGTGAAGATGCAGGGCGCATCTATGGCTACACCTTC
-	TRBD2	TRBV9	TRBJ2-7	CASSPSGGYEQYF	TGTGCCAGCAGCCCCAGCGGGGGGTACGAGCAGTACTTC
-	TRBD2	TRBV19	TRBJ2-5	CASSIAGGGFEETQYF	TGTGCCAGTAGTATAGCCGGCGGGGGGTTCGAAGAGACCCAGTACTTC
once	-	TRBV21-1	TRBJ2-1	CASNRKPLAGEVQFF	TGTGCCAGCAACAGAAAGCCCCTAGCGGGAGAGGTGCAGTTCTTC
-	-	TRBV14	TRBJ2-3	CASSQGSDTQYF	TGTGCCAGCAGCCAAGGTTCGGATACGCAGTATTTT
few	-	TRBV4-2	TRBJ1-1	CASSMNTEAFF	TGTGCCAGCAGCATGAACACTGAAGCTTTCTTT
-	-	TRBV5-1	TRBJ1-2	CASSLDTYGYTF	TGCGCCAGCAGCCTGGACACGTATGGCTACACCTTC
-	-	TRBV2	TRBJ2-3	CASGGGQRTDTQYF	TGTGCCAGCGGGGGTGGGCAGCGCACAGATACGCAGTATTTT
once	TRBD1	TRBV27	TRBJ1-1	CASSYRGNTEAFF	TGTGCCAGCAGTTACAGGGGGAACACTGAAGCTTTCTTT
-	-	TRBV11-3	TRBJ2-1	CASSLTDYNEQFF	TGTGCCAGCAGCTTAACCGATTACAATGAGCAGTTCTTC
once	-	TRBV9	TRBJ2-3	CASSVGLGASTDTQYF	TGTGCCAGCAGCGTGGGGTTGGGGGCCAGCACAGATACGCAGTATTTT
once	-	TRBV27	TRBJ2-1	CASRPYLAPREFF	TGTGCCAGCAGGCCGTACCTCGCCCCGCGGGAGTTCTTC
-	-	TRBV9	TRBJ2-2	CASSTNTGELFF	TGTGCCAGCAGCACGAACACCGGGGAGCTGTTTTTT
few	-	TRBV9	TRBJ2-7	CASSVDGVVRNEQYF	TGTGCCAGCAGCGTAGATGGGGTGGTGAGGAACGAGCAGTACTTC
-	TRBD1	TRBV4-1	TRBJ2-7	CASSQGPALDGTGTYEQYF	TGCGCCAGCAGCCAAGGCCCCGCCCTCGACGGGACAGGGACCTACGAGCAGTACTTC
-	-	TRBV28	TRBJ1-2	CASNPSLGPRNYGYTF	TGTGCCAGCAACCCTAGTTTAGGACCGAGAAACTATGGCTACACCTTC
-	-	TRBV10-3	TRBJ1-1	CAISESQEAFF	TGTGCCATCAGTGAATCGCAGGAAGCTTTCTTT
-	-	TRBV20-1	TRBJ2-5	CSAREETQYF	TGCAGTGCTAGGGAGGAGACCCAGTACTTC
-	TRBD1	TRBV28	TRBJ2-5	CASRGGQGRVQETQYF	TGTGCCAGCAGGGGGGGACAGGGACGGGTCCAAGAGACCCAGTACTTC
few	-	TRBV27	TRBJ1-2	CASSLARGYGYTF	TGTGCCAGCAGTTTGGCACGGGGCTATGGCTACACCTTC
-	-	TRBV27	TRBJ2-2	CATLGPRGGTGELFF	TGTGCCACCCTGGGACCCCGTGGTGGCACCGGGGAGCTGTTTTTT
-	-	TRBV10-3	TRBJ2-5	CAISENTKGVMETQYF	TGTGCCATCAGTGAGAACACGAAGGGGGTAATGGAGACCCAGTACTTC
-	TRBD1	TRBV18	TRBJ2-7	CASSDPRTGKPYEQYF	TGTGCCAGCTCAGACCCGCGGACAGGGAAGCCCTACGAGCAGTACTTC
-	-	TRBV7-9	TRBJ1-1	CASSLAPGATEAFF	TGTGCCAGCAGCTTAGCCCCAGGGGCAACTGAAGCTTTCTTT
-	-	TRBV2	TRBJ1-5	CASSPGQPNQPQHF	TGTGCCAGCAGTCCAGGACAGCCTAATCAGCCCCAGCATTTT
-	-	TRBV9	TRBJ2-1	CASSFTGFENEQFF	TGTGCCAGCAGCTTCACAGGGTTTGAGAATGAGCAGTTCTTC
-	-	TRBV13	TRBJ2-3	CASSLGQYTDTQYF	TGTGCCAGCAGCTTAGGGCAGTACACAGATACGCAGTATTTT
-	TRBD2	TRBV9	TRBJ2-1	CASSISGSSYNEQFF	TGTGCCAGCAGCATCAGCGGGAGCTCCTACAATGAGCAGTTCTTC
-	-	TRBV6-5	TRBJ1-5	CASSYGVKQPQHF	TGTGCCAGCAGTTACGGGGTAAAGCAGCCCCAGCATTTT
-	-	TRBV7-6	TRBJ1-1	CASSTGMNTEAFF	TGTGCCAGCAGCACAGGAATGAACACTGAAGCTTTCTTT
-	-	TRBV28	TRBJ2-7	CASSLGSSYEQYF	TGTGCCAGCAGTTTAGGGAGCTCCTACGAGCAGTACTTC
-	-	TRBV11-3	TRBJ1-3	CASSLGGSGNTIYF	TGTGCCAGCAGCTTAGGAGGATCTGGAAACACCATATATTTT
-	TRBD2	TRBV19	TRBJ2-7	CASSMAGGVYEQYF	TGTGCCAGTAGTATGGCGGGAGGTGTCTACGAGCAGTACTTC
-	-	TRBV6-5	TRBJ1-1	CASGLRTEAFF	TGTGCCAGCGGGTTAAGAACTGAAGCTTTCTTT
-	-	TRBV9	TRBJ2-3	CASSGTGQLSDTQYF	TGTGCCAGCAGCGGAACGGGACAACTCTCGGATACGCAGTATTTT
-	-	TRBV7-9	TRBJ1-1	CASSPPRSRGGEAFF	TGTGCCAGCAGCCCCCCTCGCAGTCGAGGTGGTGAAGCTTTCTTT
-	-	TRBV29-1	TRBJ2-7	CSAIPNSYEQYF	TGCAGCGCCATCCCTAACTCCTACGAGCAGTACTTC
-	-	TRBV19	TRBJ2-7	CASSIGLDSYEQYF	TGTGCCAGTAGTATAGGCCTAGACTCCTACGAGCAGTACTTC
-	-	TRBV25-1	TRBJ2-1	CASSGGGPYNEQFF	TGTGCCAGCAGTGGAGGGGGGCCCTACAATGAGCAGTTCTTC
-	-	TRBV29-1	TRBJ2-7	CSVTGTESSYEQYF	TGCAGCGTCACCGGGACGGAGAGCTCCTACGAGCAGTACTTC
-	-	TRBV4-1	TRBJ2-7	CASSQAAGDGYEQYF	TGCGCCAGCAGCCAAGCCGCCGGGGACGGCTACGAGCAGTACTTC
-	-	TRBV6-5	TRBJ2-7	CASSLQGPYEQYF	TGTGCCAGCAGTTTACAGGGCCCCTACGAGCAGTACTTC
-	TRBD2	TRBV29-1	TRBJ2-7	CSVEDRGEGYEQYF	TGCAGCGTTGAGGACCGGGGGGAAGGCTACGAGCAGTACTTC